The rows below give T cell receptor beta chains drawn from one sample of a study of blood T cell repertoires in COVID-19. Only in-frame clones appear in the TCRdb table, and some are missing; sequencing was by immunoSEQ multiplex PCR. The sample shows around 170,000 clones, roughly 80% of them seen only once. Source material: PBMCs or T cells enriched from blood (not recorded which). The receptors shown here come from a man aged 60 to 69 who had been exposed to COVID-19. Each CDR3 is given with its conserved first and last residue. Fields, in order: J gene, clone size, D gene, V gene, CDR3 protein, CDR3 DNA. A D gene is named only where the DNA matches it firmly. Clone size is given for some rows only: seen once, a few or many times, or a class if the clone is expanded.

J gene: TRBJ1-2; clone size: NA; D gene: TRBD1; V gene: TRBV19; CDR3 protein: CASSRRQGNYGYTF; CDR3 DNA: TGTGCCAGTAGTAGGCGACAGGGGAACTATGGCTACACCTTC
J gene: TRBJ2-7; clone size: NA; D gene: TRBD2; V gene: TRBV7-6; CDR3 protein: CASSLDAGGTYEQYF; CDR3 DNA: TGTGCCAGCAGCTTAGACGCGGGAGGGACCTACGAGCAGTACTTC
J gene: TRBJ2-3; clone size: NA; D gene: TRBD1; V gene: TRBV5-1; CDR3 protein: CASSEDRGPTDTQYF; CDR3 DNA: TGCGCCAGCAGCGAGGACAGGGGTCCCACAGATACGCAGTATTTT
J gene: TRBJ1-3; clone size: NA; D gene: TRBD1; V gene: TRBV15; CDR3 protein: CATSKDRGAGNTIYF; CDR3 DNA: TGTGCCACCAGCAAGGACAGGGGAGCTGGAAACACCATATATTTT
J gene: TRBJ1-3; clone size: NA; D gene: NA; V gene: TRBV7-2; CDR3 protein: CASSYRVSPGNTIYF; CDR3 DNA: TGTGCCAGCAGCTACAGGGTTAGTCCTGGAAACACCATATATTTT
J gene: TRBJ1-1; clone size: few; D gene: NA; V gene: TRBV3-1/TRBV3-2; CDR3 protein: CASSRGGAGTEAFF; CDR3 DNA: TGTGCCAGCAGCCGAGGGGGGGCGGGCACTGAAGCTTTCTTT
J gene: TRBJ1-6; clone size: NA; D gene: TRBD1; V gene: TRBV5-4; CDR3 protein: CASSPDRAESPLHF; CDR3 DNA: TGTGCCAGCAGTCCAGACAGGGCAGAATCACCCCTCCACTTT
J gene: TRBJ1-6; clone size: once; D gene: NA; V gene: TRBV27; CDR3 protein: CASSFWESGSPLHF; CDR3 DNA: TGTGCCAGCAGTTTTTGGGAGAGCGGTTCACCCCTCCACTTT
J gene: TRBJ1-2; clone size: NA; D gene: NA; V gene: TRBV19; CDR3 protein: CASSLLYGYTF; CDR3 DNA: TGTGCCAGTAGCCTCCTCTATGGCTACACCTTC
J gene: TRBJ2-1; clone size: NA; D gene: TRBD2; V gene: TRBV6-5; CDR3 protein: CASRKLAIRYNEQFF; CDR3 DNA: TGTGCCAGCAGAAAACTAGCGATCCGTTACAATGAGCAGTTCTTC
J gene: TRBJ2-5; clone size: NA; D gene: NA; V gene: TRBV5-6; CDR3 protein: CASSLSGETQYF; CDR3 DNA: TGTGCCAGCAGCTTAAGCGGAGAGACCCAGTACTTC
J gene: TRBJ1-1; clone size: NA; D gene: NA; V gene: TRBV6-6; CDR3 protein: CASRGRENTEAFF; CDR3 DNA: TGTGCCAGCAGGGGCAGGGAGAACACTGAAGCTTTCTTT
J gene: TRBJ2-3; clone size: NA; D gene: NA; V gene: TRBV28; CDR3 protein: CASSPSLAGGTTDTQYF; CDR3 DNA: TGTGCCAGCAGTCCCTCGCTAGCAGGAGGTACCACAGATACGCAGTATTTT
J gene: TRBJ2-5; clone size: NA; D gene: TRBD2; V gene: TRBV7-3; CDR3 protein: CASSSQRLAGGPSEETQYF; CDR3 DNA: TGTGCCAGCAGCTCCCAACGGCTAGCGGGAGGGCCCTCGGAAGAGACCCAGTACTTC
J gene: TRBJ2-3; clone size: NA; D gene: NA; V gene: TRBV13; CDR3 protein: CASSLAGGSTDTQYF; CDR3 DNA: TGTGCCAGCAGCTTAGCGGGCGGGAGCACAGATACGCAGTATTTT
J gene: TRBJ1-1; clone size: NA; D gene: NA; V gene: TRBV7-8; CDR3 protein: CASSQVSYTEAFF; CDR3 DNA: TGTGCCAGCAGCCAAGTTAGTTATACTGAAGCTTTCTTT
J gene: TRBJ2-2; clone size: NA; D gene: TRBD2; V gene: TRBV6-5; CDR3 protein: CASSYSSGSFPGELFF; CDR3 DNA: TGTGCCAGCAGTTACTCTAGCGGGAGTTTCCCCGGGGAGCTGTTTTTT
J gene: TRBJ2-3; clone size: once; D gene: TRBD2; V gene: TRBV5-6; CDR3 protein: CASSLAGGGTDTQYF; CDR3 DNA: TGTGCCAGCAGCTTGGCGGGAGGGGGCACAGATACGCAGTATTTT
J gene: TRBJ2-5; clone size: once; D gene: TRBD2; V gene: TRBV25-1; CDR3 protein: CASSESGREGETQYF; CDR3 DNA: TGTGCCAGCAGTGAATCGGGCAGGGAGGGCGAGACCCAGTACTTC
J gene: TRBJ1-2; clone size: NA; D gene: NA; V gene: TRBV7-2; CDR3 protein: CASSPQTGQYGYTF; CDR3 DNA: TGTGCCAGCAGCCCGCAAACAGGGCAGTATGGCTACACCTTC
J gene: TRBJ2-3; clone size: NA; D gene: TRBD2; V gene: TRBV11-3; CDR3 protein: CASSPPTSGASGDTQYF; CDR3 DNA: TGTGCCAGCAGCCCTCCCACTAGCGGGGCTTCAGGAGATACGCAGTATTTT
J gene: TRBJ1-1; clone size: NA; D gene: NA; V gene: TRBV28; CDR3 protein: CASSLEGVGRAFF; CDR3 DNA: TGTGCCAGCAGCTTAGAGGGTGTTGGGCGGGCTTTCTTT
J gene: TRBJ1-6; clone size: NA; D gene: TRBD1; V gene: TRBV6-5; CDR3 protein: CASSDRTGVNSPLHF; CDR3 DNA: TGTGCCAGCAGCGACAGGACAGGGGTCAATTCACCCCTCCACTTT
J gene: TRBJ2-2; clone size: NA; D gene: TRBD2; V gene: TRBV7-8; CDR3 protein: CASKRGGTSGTNTGELFF; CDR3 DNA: TGTGCCAGCAAGCGAGGAGGGACTAGCGGGACGAACACCGGGGAGCTGTTTTTT
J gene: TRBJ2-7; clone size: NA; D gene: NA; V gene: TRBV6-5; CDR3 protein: CASSHRDYGNEQYF; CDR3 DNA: TGTGCCAGCAGTCACAGGGACTACGGTAACGAGCAGTACTTC
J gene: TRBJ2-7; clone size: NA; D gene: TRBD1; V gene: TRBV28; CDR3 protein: CANSPGGTAEEQYF; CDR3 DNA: TGTGCCAACTCCCCTGGTGGGACAGCCGAAGAGCAGTACTTC
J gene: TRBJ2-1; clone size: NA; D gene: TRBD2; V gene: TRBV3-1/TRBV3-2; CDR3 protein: CASSLAGFYNEQFF; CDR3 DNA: TGTGCCAGCAGCCTAGCGGGGTTCTACAATGAGCAGTTCTTC
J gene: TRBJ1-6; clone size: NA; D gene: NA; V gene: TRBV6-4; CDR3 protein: CASSAGENSPLHF; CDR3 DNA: TGTGCCAGCAGTGCAGGGGAGAATTCACCCCTCCACTTT
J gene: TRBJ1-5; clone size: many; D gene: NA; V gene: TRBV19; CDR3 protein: CASKFRQGGNQPQHF; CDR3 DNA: TGTGCCAGCAAATTCCGGCAGGGCGGCAATCAGCCCCAGCATTTT
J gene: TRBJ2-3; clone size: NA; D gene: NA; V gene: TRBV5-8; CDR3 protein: CASSFGRASTDTQYF; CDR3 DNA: TGTGCCAGCAGCTTCGGGAGAGCTAGCACAGATACGCAGTATTTT
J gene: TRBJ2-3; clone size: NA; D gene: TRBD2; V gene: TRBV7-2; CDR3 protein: CASSLAGLASDTQYF; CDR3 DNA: TGTGCCAGCAGCTTAGCGGGACTAGCTTCAGATACGCAGTATTTT
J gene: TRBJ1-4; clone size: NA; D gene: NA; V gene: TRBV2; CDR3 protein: CASITGRGNEKLFF; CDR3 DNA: TGTGCCAGCATTACGGGCAGGGGTAATGAAAAACTGTTTTTT
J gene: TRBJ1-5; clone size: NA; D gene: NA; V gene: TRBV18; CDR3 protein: CASSSQTGYQPQHF; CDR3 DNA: TGTGCCAGCTCATCACAAACGGGGTATCAGCCCCAGCATTTT
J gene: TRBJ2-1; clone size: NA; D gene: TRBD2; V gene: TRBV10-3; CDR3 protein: CAISRPIAGGPSGEQFF; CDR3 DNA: TGTGCCATCAGTAGACCTATAGCGGGAGGGCCTTCTGGTGAGCAGTTCTTC
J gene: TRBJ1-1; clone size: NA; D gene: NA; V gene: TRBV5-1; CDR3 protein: CASSLALRGTEAFF; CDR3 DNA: TGCGCCAGCAGCTTGGCTCTCCGGGGAACTGAAGCTTTCTTT
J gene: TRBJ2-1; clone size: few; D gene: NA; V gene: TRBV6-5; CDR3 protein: CASSTAGSSYNEQFF; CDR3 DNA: TGTGCCAGTTCTACGGCCGGGAGCTCCTACAATGAGCAGTTCTTC
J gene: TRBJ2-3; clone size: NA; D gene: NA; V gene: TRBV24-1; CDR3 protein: CATSDLRSGPRADTQYF; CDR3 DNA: TGTGCCACCAGTGATTTGCGGAGCGGGCCCCGAGCAGATACGCAGTATTTT
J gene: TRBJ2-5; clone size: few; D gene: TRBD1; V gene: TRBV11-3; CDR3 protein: CASSPGQVVETQYF; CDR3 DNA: TGTGCCAGCAGCCCTGGACAGGTGGTAGAGACCCAGTACTTC
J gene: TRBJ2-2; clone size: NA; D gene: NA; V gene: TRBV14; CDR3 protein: CASSQRTTFQGRELFF; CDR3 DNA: TGTGCCAGCAGCCAAAGGACTACCTTTCAAGGCCGGGAGCTGTTTTTT
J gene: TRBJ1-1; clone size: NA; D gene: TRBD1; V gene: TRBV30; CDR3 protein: CAWSGERDRGGSEAFF; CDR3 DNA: TGTGCCTGGAGTGGAGAACGAGACAGGGGCGGATCTGAAGCTTTCTTT
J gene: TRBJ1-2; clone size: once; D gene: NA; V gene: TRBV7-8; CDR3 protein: CASSQVGSFYGYTF; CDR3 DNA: TGTGCCAGCAGCCAGGTGGGCTCTTTCTATGGCTACACCTTC
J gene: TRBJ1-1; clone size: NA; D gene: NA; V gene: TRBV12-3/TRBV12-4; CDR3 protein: CASRPGYTEAFF; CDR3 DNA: TGTGCCAGCAGGCCAGGTTACACTGAAGCTTTCTTT
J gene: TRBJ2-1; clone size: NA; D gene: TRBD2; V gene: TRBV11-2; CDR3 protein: CASSPGLVSGNEQFF; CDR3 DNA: TGTGCCAGTAGCCCGGGACTAGTATCCGGCAATGAGCAGTTCTTC
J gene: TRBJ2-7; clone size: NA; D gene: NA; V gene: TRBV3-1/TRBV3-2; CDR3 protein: CASSKQGRSYEQYF; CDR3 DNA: TGTGCCAGCAGCAAACAGGGTCGGAGTTACGAGCAGTACTTC
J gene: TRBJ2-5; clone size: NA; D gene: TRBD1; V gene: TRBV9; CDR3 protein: CASSVGTGSETQYF; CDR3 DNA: TGTGCCAGCAGCGTAGGGACAGGGAGTGAGACCCAGTACTTC
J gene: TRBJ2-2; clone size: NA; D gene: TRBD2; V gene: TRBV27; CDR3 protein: CASSLTSGAPGELFF; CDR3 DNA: TGTGCCAGCAGTTTGACTAGCGGGGCCCCCGGGGAGCTGTTTTTT
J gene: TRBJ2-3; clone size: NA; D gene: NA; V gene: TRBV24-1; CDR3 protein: CATSERRLDTTRTDTQYF; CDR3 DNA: TGTGCCACCAGTGAACGAAGACTAGACACGACTCGCACAGATACGCAGTATTTT
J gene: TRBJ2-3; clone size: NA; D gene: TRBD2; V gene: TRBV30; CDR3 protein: CAWSFSGSTDTQYF; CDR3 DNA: TGTGCCTGGAGTTTTAGCGGGAGCACAGATACGCAGTATTTT
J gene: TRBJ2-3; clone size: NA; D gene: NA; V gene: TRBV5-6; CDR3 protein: CASSFGHQGPDTQYF; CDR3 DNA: TGTGCCAGCAGCTTTGGGCATCAAGGCCCAGATACGCAGTATTTT
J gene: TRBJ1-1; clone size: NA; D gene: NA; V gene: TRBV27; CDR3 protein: CASSLGLGAPGRNTEAFF; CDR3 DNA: TGTGCCAGCAGTTTAGGGTTGGGGGCCCCGGGGAGGAACACTGAAGCTTTCTTT
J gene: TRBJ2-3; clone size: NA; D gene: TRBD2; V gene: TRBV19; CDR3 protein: CASSIGLAGTDTQYF; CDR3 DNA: TGTGCCAGTAGTATAGGGCTAGCGGGCACAGATACGCAGTATTTT
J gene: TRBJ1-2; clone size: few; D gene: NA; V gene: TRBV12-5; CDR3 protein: CASGTRTGYHYGYTF; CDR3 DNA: TGTGCTAGTGGCACGAGAACAGGGTATCACTATGGCTACACCTTC